This entry is about one T cell receptor (beta chain). This specimen comes from a study of OX40 agonist ivuxolimab in advanced cancers. This CDR3 spans 16 amino acids. Unmatched junction bases numbered 5, after V lost 3 bases and J lost 0 bases. Germline V lookup: CDR1 SEHNR, CDR2 FQNEAQ (reference sequence). TCRdb's copy holds only in-frame clones and misses some; the assay was immunoSEQ multiplex PCR. The table shows about 42,000 clones, with around nine tenths occurring only once. This chain connects TRBV7-9 to TRBJ2-1; 7 bases agree with TRBD2. This sample comprised CD4+ or CD8+ T cells sorted from blood, obtained in a trial of the OX40 agonist ivuxolimab. This receptor was obtained from an adult with an advanced solid tumor such as melanoma, head and neck, liver or kidney cancer. Here the CDR3 reads CASSLGGSGSYNEQFF. The CDR3 coding sequence is TGTGCCAGCAGCTTGGGGGGGTCAGGCTCCTACAATGAGCAGTTCTTC.